The 29 T cell receptor beta chains in this list originate from one sample, sequenced in a study of shared clonotypes between healthy human individuals. Method: immunoSEQ multiplex PCR; TCRdb's copy keeps in-frame clones and lacks some. Of about 490,000 clones listed, about 82% were seen once; the top ten hold 10% to 15%. What was sequenced was PBMCs. The receptors were sampled from a woman aged 40 to 55 in good health. Some clones in this sample may be carry-over from other donors' samples.

The V gene is TRBV28, the J gene TRBJ2-7; 12 nucleotides match TRBD2. This CDR3 is built from 15 residues. Germline V gene data show CDR1 as MDHEN and CDR2 as SYDVKM. Germline trimming cut 3 bases from V and 2 bases from J; bases unmatched to any gene: 2. CDR3 nucleotides: TGTGCCAGCAGTTTCGGACTAGCGGGGACCTACGAGCAGTACTTC. Its protein is CASSFGLAGTYEQYF.

This clone was detected only a few times. The chain uses TRBV4-2 and TRBJ2-1; 12 bases align to TRBD2. Germline trimming cut 1 base from V and 8 bases from J; bases unmatched to any gene: 9. CDR1 and CDR2 from the germline V gene are LGHNA and YNFKEQ. The CDR3 loop spans 17 amino acids. The CDR3 coding sequence is TGTGCCAGCAGCCAAGGTCCGACTAGCGGGGGTAGGTATGAGCAGTTCTTC. This translates into CASSQGPTSGGRYEQFF.

The chain recombines TRBV5-1 with TRBJ2-7, with TRBD1 matching over 7 bases. Trimming took 4 bases from V and 2 from J; bases not matched to a gene: 6. This CDR3 is 14 amino acids long. CDR1 and CDR2 from the germline V gene are SGHRS and YFSETQ. CDR3 nucleotide sequence: TGCGCCAGCAGCATAAGACAGGGTCCCTACGAGCAGTACTTC. This translates into CASSIRQGPYEQYF.

This clone was seen only once. This likely traces to a read error, being one base from a far larger clone. The gene calls are TRBV7-9 and TRBJ2-2; 9 nucleotides match TRBD1. CDR3 length: 15 residues. The junction had 6 bases not matched to a gene; V was cut back by 6 bases and J by 4 bases. CDR1 and CDR2 from the germline V gene are SEHNR and FQNEAQ (reference sequence). The CDR3 protein is CASRLGTGTTGELFF. The CDR3 region has the DNA TGTGCCAGCAGGTTGGGGACAGGGACCACCGGGGAGCTGTTTTTT.

The chain links TRBV7-9 to TRBJ2-2, with TRBD2 as a possible D gene (6 bases). V lost 6 bases, J lost 3 bases, and 14 bases lay in between. The length of the CDR3 is 15 residues. CDR1 is SEHNR, CDR2 FQNEAQ, per germline (reference sequence). The CDR3 sequence: CASRPRWEDTGELFF. CDR3 DNA sequence: TGTGCCAGCAGGCCCAGGTGGGAGGACACCGGGGAGCTGTTTTTT.

This clone occurred once. The chain employs TRBV11-2 and TRBJ2-7, with 8 nucleotides matching TRBD2. Germline CDR1 and CDR2: SGHAT and FQNNGV. V shed 0 bases and J 2 bases; nucleotides not matched to a gene: 3. This CDR3 region has 15 residues. The CDR3 nucleotides are TGTGCCAGCAGCTTAGACCGCGGGAGGACCTACGAGCAGTACTTC. It codes for CASSLDRGRTYEQYF.

The chain employs TRBV4-1 and TRBJ2-1; D gene ambiguous. V dropped 1 base and J dropped 8 bases, with 9 bases sitting between them. Germline lookup yields CDR1 MGHRA and CDR2 YSYEKL. This CDR3 is built from 13 residues. Here the CDR3 reads CASSQVHGYEQFF. Here the CDR3 DNA reads TGCGCCAGCAGCCAAGTTCATGGCTATGAGCAGTTCTTC.

The rearrangement joins TRBV29-1 to TRBJ2-3, with 7 bases matching TRBD2. CDR1 SQVTM and CDR2 ANQGSEA come from the germline V gene. With V trimmed by 7 bases and J by 1 base, 8 bases remained unmatched. The CDR3 sequence is 14 residues long. CDR3 in DNA: TGCAGCGCTACGGGGGAGGGCGGCACAGATACGCAGTATTTT. Amino acids: CSATGEGGTDTQYF.

The chain's CDR3 is CASSPSATGVYEQYF. CDR3 DNA sequence: TGTGCCAGTAGTCCCTCCGCAACAGGGGTCTACGAGCAGTACTTC. V usage is TRBV19 and J usage is TRBJ2-7, with 7 bases identical to TRBD1. The V and J ends lost 5 bases and 3 bases, in that order; junction bases with no gene match: 10. This CDR3 contains 15 residues. Germline values: CDR1 LNHDA, CDR2 SQIVND (reference sequence).

The V and J genes are TRBV9 and TRBJ2-7; no clear D gene. The CDR3 consists of 13 residues. Trimming removed 0 bases from V and 2 bases from J, with 6 bases in between. Germline V gene lookup returns CDR1 SGDLS and CDR2 YYNGEE. The CDR3 nucleotides are TGTGCCAGCAGCGTAGCTACGACCTACGAGCAGTACTTC. Translated: CASSVATTYEQYF. The full variable domain, its missing parts supplied by reference TRBV9 and TRBJ2-7, is DSGVTQTPKHLITATGQRVTLRCSPRSGDLSVYWYQQSLDQGLQFLIQYYNGEERAKGNILERFSAQQFPDLHSELNLSSLELGDSALYFCASSVATTYEQYFGPGTRLTVT.

The chain is built from TRBV7-3 and TRBJ2-7; TRBD2 is a possible D gene (5 bases). The CDR3 is 14 amino acids. Trimming left V 1 base short and J 7 bases short, with 14 bases between. The germline CDR1 and CDR2 sequences are SGHTA and FQGTGA. The DNA of the CDR3 is TGTGCCAGCAGCTTAATGCAGAGGGCAGGAGAGCAGTACTTC. Residues: CASSLMQRAGEQYF.

The chain carries TRBV7-2 and TRBJ2-2; 7 nucleotides line up with TRBD2. The CDR3 contains 17 residues. Germline CDR1 and CDR2: SGHTA and FQGNSA. After removal of 5 bases from V and 4 bases from J, the junction contained 13 bases not matched to a gene. The CDR3, as DNA: TGTGCCAGCAGCCCCATCAGGTTTGCGGGAGTCACCGGGGAGCTGTTTTTT. Its translation: CASSPIRFAGVTGELFF. The variable domain in full, completed from reference TRBV7-2 and TRBJ2-2, reads GAGVSQSPSNKVTEKGKDVELRCDPISGHTALYWYRQSLGQGLEFLIYFQGNSAPDKSGLPSDRFSAERTGGSVSTLTIQRTQQEDSAVYLCASSPIRFAGVTGELFFGEGSRLTVL.

The rearrangement uses TRBV7-2 and TRBJ2-3; TRBD1 is a possible D gene (5 bases). With 10 bases removed from V and 0 bases from J, the gap between germline ends came to 14 bases. Germline CDR1 and CDR2: SGHTA and FQGNSA. The CDR3 runs 14 residues. The CDR3 bases are TGTGCCACCGCGAAGGGGCATAGCACAGATACGCAGTATTTT. Amino acids: CATAKGHSTDTQYF.

CDR3 sequence reads: CASSMGLSTSRFQFF. For the CDR3, the DNA is TGTGCCAGTAGTATGGGGTTATCGACTAGTAGGTTTCAGTTCTTC. V gene TRBV19 combines with J gene TRBJ2-1; the D gene is possibly TRBD2 (6 bases). Germline V gives CDR1 LNHDA, CDR2 SQIVND (reference sequence). Between the trimmed V and J ends, which lost 3 bases and 13 bases, there was a span of 22 bases. The length of the CDR3 is 15 residues. The complete variable domain, with remaining parts taken from reference TRBV19 and TRBJ2-1, reads DGGITQSPKYLFRKEGQNVTLSCEQNLNHDAMYWYRQDPGQGLRLIYYSQIVNDFQKGDIAEGYSVSREKKESFPLTVTSAQKNPTAFYLCASSMGLSTSRFQFFGPGTRLTVL.

CDR3 region: CASSLSGSAYNEQFF. The CDR3 nucleotides are TGTGCCAGCAGCTTGAGCGGGAGCGCCTACAATGAGCAGTTCTTC. This chain uses TRBV7-8 with TRBJ2-1; 8 nucleotides agree with TRBD2. Losses at the gene ends were 3 bases for V and 2 bases for J; bases not matched to a gene: 3. The CDR3 spans 15 residues. The germline gives CDR1 SGHVS, CDR2 FQNEAQ.

This clone occurred many times. The chain combines TRBV11-3 with TRBJ2-3, with TRBD2 as a possible D gene (6 bases). This CDR3 is built from 15 residues. Trimming shortened V by 3 bases and J by 5 bases, and 15 bases separated the two germline ends. Germline CDR1 reads SGHNT; CDR2 reads YENEEA. The CDR3, as DNA: TGTGCCAGCAGCTTGGAGGGCCAGCCTGGAGATACGCAGTATTTT. Its translation: CASSLEGQPGDTQYF.

CDR3 bases: TGTGCCAGCAGCGTAGTTGAGACTAGGAGAACCGGGGAGCTGTTTTTT. Translation: CASSVVETRRTGELFF. The rearrangement links TRBV9 to TRBJ2-2, with D perhaps matching TRBD2 (6 bases). The CDR3 extends over 16 amino acids. Germline CDR1 is SGDLS and CDR2 is YYNGEE. V lost 0 bases and J lost 5, with 14 bases in between.

The chain has TRBV5-4 and TRBJ2-1, with a tentative D call TRBD1 (6 bases). The germline CDR1 and CDR2 sequences are SGHNT and YYREEE (reference sequence). This CDR3 spans 13 amino acids. V gave up 0 bases and J gave up 6 bases, with 7 bases separating them. DNA of the CDR3: TGTGCCAGCAGCTTGGGCAGGGGCAATGAGCAGTTCTTC. It codes for CASSLGRGNEQFF.

The gene calls are TRBV15 and TRBJ2-4, with D possibly being TRBD1 or TRBD2 (6 bases each). Trimming took off 1 base at V and 6 bases at J, with 13 bases between the two ends. The germline V gene has CDR1 LNHNV and CDR2 YYDKDF (reference sequence). There are 15 residues in the CDR3. The CDR3 region has the DNA TGTGCCACCAGCAGAGGACGGGGGCGAGGAAACATTCAGTACTTC. Translating gives CATSRGRGRGNIQYF. Full variable domain (rest looked up from reference TRBV15 and TRBJ2-4): DAMVIQNPRYQVTQFGKPVTLSCSQTLNHNVMYWYQQKSSQAPKLLFHYYDKDFNNEADTPDNFQSRRPNTSFCFLDIRSPGLGDTAMYLCATSRGRGRGNIQYFGAGTRLSVL.

This clone was observed a single time. V and J are TRBV2 and TRBJ1-5; D possibly corresponds to TRBD1 (6 bases). CDR3 length: 14 residues. Germline CDR1 and CDR2: SNHLY and FYNNEI. The CDR3 sequence: CATREGGSNQPQHF. The DNA for the CDR3 is TGTGCTACCAGAGAGGGGGGGAGCAATCAGCCCCAGCATTTT.

This chain connects TRBV15 to TRBJ2-5; D assignment may be TRBD1 or TRBD2 (5 bases each). This CDR3 has 13 residues. V was trimmed by 1 base and J by 5 bases, leaving 8 bases between them. CDR1 and CDR2 (germline): LNHNV, YYDKDF (reference sequence). This CDR3 reads CATSRGGFETQYF. The CDR3 coding sequence is TGTGCCACCAGCAGAGGGGGGTTCGAGACCCAGTACTTC.

The V and J genes are TRBV2 and TRBJ2-1, with a possible D match to TRBD1 (5 bases). Trimming pared 5 bases from V and 6 bases from J, leaving 11 bases between. The CDR3 spans 13 residues. Germline loops: CDR1 SNHLY, CDR2 FYNNEI. In DNA form, the CDR3 reads TGTGCCAGCAGTCCCAGGGTGGGCAATGAGCAGTTCTTC. Residues: CASSPRVGNEQFF.

The gene calls are TRBV7-2 and TRBJ2-5; perhaps TRBD1 as D (5 bases). Germline lookup yields CDR1 SGHTA and CDR2 FQGNSA. The V gene lost 5 bases and the J gene lost 1 base, with 14 bases spanning the gap. CDR3 length: 15 amino acids. This CDR3 reads CASSQGASVQETQYF. The CDR3, as DNA: TGTGCCAGCAGCCAAGGGGCGTCAGTCCAAGAGACCCAGTACTTC.

This sequence joins TRBV5-1 and TRBJ2-1; 7 bases align to TRBD2. Germline CDR1 SGHRS, CDR2 YFSETQ. The CDR3 runs 16 residues. J was trimmed by 2 bases and V by 0 bases; bases with no gene match: 5. This chain's CDR3 is CASSLAVGRPYNEQFF. CDR3 sequence (DNA): TGCGCCAGCAGCTTGGCCGTCGGGAGGCCCTACAATGAGCAGTTCTTC.

V gene TRBV30 combines with J gene TRBJ2-5, with 8 bases matching TRBD1. Judging by the DNA end, TRBJ2-7 fits better; the J call may be wrong. From germline, CDR1 is GTSNPN and CDR2 SVGIG (reference sequence). This CDR3 comprises 14 residues. For the CDR3, the DNA is TGTGCCTGGAACCCCGACAGGGGCTCCTACGAGCAGTACTTC. Residues: CAWNPDRGSYEQYF.

Points on this clone: This CDR3 is also generated by other DNA sequences in the sample. This chain links TRBV29-1 with TRBJ2-1; 14 bases map to TRBD2. J lost 3 bases, V lost 6 bases, and 1 base had no gene match. Germline CDR1 SQVTM, CDR2 ANQGSEA. The CDR3 runs to 14 residues. The CDR3 nucleotides are TGCAGCGTAGGGACTAGCGGGAGCTACAATGAGCAGTTCTTC. Protein: CSVGTSGSYNEQFF.

The V gene is TRBV9, the J gene TRBJ2-2; D is unclear. Looked up from germline, CDR1 is SGDLS and CDR2 is YYNGEE. The CDR3 has 14 amino acids. The V end was cut by 0 bases, the J end by 1 base, with 4 bases between. For the CDR3, the DNA is TGTGCCAGCAGCGTAGTCGAGAACACCGGGGAGCTGTTTTTT. Its translation is CASSVVENTGELFF.

With respect to this clone: Germline is not matched at one junction end, which may reflect a read error. This chain links TRBV27 with TRBJ2-7, with D perhaps matching TRBD1 (5 bases). The CDR3 consists of 13 residues. Germline-derived CDR1 and CDR2 are MNHEY and SMNVEV (reference sequence). The CDR3 DNA follows: TGTGCCTGCAGCGAGGACAATTCCTACGAGCAGTACTTC. Amino acids: CACSEDNSYEQYF.

The chain is built from TRBV14 and TRBJ2-2, with 9 bases that match TRBD2. V lost 5 bases to trimming and J lost 6 bases; unmatched junction nucleotides: 10. The germline V gene encodes CDR1 SGHDN and CDR2 FVKESK. The CDR3 sequence is 16 residues long. CDR3 sequence (DNA): TGTGCCAGCAGCAAAGGGGGTAGCGGGAGAGCCGGGGAGCTGTTTTTT. It translates to CASSKGGSGRAGELFF.